This T cell receptor beta chain is drawn from a study of T cells after yellow fever vaccination. Study-wide background: Fractions low in cell number were prepared with SMART-Seq v4 Ultra Low Input.

TCRdb analysed the 5' RACE reads with MiXCR anew, one entry per CDR3 protein. The repertoire includes 150,000 or so distinct CDR3 sequences, almost 7% of them detected once, and approximately 2.4% sits in the top ten. Germline V CDR1 and CDR2: WSHSY, SAAADI. The length of the CDR3 is 15 residues. Deletions cut 7 bases from V and 1 base from J, with 14 bases between. The sequencing here drew on CD4+ T cells sorted from PBMCs, taken around 5 days after the first yellow fever vaccination. This chain connects TRBV10-2 to TRBJ1-5, with unresolved D. The source of this sequence is a young man who received the YFV17D yellow fever vaccine. The CDR3 DNA reads as TGCGCCAGCACTACTGGACGTCTAAGCAATCAGCCCCAGCATTTT. Its translation is CASTTGRLSNQPQHF.